Listed below are T cell receptor beta chains from one sample, sequenced in a study of cytomegalovirus exposure and HLA in healthy donors. Assay: immunoSEQ multiplex PCR; the TCRdb copy retains only in-frame clones and omits some. The sample consists of about 330,000 clones, about 90% of them appearing once. The material sequenced was PBMCs. The receptors were sampled from a woman younger than 45 in good health and CMV-seropositive. Each CDR3 is given with its conserved first and last residue. The D gene is left open where the match is weak. Size tells how often a clone was seen (once, few, many) or the class of an expanded clone, and some rows leave it out.

v_gene	d_gene	abundance	j_gene	CDR3aa	CDR3nt
TRBV10-3	.	.	TRBJ2-3	CAGRTGPRSDTQYF	TGTGCCGGTAGAACGGGGCCTCGCAGTGATACGCAGTATTTT
TRBV27	.	once	TRBJ1-5	CASSLQGSNQPQHF	TGTGCCAGCAGTTTACAGGGCTCCAATCAGCCCCAGCATTTT
TRBV2	TRBD1	.	TRBJ1-5	CATRTGNNQPQHF	TGTGCCACCCGGACAGGGAACAATCAGCCCCAGCATTTT
TRBV4-2	.	.	TRBJ2-1	CASSPVRAYNEQFF	TGTGCCAGCAGCCCAGTACGGGCCTACAATGAGCAGTTCTTC
TRBV28	.	.	TRBJ2-7	CASSLLRNTDEQYF	TGTGCCAGCAGTTTACTCAGGAATACCGACGAGCAGTACTTC
TRBV5-1	.	many	TRBJ1-1	CASSLWVAEAFF	TGCGCCAGCAGCTTGTGGGTAGCAGAAGCTTTCTTT
TRBV7-9	.	.	TRBJ1-2	CASSSDTMLSYTF	TGTGCCAGCAGCTCCGACACTATGTTAAGCTACACCTTC
TRBV5-1	.	.	TRBJ2-7	CASSPGDPSSYEQYF	TGCGCCAGCAGTCCCGGGGACCCAAGCTCCTACGAGCAGTACTTC
TRBV5-1	TRBD1	.	TRBJ2-2	CASSLYPGQENTGELFF	TGCGCCAGCAGCTTATATCCGGGACAGGAGAACACCGGGGAGCTGTTTTTT
TRBV19	.	.	TRBJ2-7	CASSGTSSGEQYF	TGTGCCAGTAGTGGGACATCCTCCGGCGAGCAGTACTTC
TRBV29-1	.	.	TRBJ1-5	CSVEVGGDQPQHF	TGCAGCGTTGAGGTAGGGGGGGATCAGCCCCAGCATTTT